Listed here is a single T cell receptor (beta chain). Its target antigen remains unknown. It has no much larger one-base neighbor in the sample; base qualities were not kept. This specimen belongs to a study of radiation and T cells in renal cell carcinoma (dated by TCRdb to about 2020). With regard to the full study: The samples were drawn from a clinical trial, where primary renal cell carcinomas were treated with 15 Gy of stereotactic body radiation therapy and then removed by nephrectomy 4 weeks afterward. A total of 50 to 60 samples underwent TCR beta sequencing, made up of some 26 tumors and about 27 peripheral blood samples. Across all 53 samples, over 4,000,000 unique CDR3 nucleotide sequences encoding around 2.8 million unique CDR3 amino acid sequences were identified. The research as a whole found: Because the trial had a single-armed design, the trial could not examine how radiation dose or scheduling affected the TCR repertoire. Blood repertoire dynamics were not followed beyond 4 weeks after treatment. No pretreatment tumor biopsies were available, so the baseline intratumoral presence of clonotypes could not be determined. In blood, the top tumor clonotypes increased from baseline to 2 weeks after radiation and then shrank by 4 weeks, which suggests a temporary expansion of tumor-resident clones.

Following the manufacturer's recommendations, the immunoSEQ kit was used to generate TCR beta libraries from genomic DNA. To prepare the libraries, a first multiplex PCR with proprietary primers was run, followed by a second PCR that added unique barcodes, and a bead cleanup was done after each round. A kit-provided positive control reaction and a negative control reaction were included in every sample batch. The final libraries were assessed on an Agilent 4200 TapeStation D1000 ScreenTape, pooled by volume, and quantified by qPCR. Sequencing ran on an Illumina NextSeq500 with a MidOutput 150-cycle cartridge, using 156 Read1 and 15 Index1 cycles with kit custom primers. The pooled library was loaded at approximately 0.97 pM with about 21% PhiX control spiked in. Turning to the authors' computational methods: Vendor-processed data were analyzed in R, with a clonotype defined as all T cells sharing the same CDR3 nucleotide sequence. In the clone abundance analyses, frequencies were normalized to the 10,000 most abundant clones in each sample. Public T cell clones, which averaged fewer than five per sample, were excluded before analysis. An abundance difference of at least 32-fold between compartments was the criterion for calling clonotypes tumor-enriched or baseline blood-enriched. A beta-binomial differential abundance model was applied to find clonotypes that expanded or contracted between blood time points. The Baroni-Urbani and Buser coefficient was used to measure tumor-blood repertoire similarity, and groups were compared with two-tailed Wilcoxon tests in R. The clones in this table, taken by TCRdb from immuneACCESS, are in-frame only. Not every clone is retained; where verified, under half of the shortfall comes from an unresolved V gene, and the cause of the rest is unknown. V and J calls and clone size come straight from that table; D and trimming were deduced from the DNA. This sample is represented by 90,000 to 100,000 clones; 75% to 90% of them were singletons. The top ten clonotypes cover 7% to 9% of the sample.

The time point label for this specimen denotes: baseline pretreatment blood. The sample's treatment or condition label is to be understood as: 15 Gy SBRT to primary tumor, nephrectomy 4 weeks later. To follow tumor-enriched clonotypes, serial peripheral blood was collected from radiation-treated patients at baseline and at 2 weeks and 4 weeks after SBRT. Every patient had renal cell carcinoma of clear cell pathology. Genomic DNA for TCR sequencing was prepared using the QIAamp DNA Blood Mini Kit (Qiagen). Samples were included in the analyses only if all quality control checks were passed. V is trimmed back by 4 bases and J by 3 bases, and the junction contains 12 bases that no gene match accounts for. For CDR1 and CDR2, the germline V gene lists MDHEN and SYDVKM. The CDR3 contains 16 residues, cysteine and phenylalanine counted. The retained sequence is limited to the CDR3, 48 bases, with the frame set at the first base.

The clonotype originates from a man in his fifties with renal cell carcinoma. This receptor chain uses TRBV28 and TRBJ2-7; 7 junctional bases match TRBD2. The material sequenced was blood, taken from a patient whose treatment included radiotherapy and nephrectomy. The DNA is TGTGCCAGCAGTTCCCCGGGGGAGGGGCTCTTCTACGAGCAGTACTTC. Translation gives CASSSPGEGLFYEQYF.